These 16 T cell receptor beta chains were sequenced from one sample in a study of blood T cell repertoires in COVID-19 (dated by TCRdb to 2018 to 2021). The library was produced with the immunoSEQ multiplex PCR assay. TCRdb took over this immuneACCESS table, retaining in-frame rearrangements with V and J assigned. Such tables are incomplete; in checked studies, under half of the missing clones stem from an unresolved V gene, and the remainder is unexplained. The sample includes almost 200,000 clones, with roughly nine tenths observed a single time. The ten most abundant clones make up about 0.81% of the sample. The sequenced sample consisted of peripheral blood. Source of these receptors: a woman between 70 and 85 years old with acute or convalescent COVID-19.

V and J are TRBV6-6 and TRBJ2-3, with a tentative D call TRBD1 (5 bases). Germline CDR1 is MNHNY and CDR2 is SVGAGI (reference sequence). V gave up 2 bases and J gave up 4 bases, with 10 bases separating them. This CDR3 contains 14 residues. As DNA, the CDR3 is TGTGCCAGCAGTTACGCAGGGAACGCAGATACGCAGTATTTT. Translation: CASSYAGNADTQYF.

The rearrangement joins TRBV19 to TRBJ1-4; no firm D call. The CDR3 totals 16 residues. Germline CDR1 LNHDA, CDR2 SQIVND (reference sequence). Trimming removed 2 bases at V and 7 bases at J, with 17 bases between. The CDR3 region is CASSIKPAGDIEKLFF. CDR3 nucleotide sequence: TGTGCCAGTAGTATAAAGCCCGCCGGAGATATTGAAAAACTGTTTTTT.

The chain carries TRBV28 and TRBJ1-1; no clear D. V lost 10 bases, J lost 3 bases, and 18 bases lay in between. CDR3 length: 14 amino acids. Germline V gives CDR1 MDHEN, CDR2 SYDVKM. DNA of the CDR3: TGTGCCACCTCGGGATACAGTCAACACACTGAAGCTTTCTTT. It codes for CATSGYSQHTEAFF.

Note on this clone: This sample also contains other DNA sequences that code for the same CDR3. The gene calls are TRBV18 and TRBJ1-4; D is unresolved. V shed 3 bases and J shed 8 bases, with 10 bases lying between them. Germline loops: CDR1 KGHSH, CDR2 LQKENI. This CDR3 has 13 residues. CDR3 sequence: CASSPPGGEKLFF. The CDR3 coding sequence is TGTGCCAGCTCACCTCCGGGAGGAGAAAAACTGTTTTTT.

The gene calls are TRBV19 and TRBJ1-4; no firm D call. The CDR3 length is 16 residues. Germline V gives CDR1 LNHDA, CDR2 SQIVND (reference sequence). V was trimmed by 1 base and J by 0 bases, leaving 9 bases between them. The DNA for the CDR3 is TGTGCCAGTAGTATAGGAGGCACTACAACTAATGAAAAACTGTTTTTT. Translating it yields CASSIGGTTTNEKLFF.

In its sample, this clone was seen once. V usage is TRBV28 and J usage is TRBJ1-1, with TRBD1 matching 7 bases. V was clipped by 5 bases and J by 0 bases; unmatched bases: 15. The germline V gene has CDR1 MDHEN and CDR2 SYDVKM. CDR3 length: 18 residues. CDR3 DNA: TGTGCCAGCAGTCCCCCAACAGGGGCAGTCGAACTGAACACTGAAGCTTTCTTT. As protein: CASSPPTGAVELNTEAFF.

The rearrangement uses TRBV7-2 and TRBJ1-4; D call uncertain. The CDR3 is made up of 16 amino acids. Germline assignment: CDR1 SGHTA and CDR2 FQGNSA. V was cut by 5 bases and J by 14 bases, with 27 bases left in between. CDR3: CASSLSRARARGGLFF. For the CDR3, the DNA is TGTGCCAGCAGCCTATCAAGGGCCCGTGCTCGGGGAGGGCTGTTTTTT.

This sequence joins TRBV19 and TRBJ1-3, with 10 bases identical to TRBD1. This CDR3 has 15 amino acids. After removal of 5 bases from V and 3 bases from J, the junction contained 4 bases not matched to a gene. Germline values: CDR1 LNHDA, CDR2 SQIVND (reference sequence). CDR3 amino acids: CASSPGTGVGNTIYF. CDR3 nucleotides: TGTGCCAGTAGTCCCGGGACAGGGGTTGGAAACACCATATATTTT. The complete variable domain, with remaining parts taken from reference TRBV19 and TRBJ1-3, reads DGGITQSPKYLFRKEGQNVTLSCEQNLNHDAMYWYRQDPGQGLRLIYYSQIVNDFQKGDIAEGYSVSREKKESFPLTVTSAQKNPTAFYLCASSPGTGVGNTIYFGEGSWLTVV.

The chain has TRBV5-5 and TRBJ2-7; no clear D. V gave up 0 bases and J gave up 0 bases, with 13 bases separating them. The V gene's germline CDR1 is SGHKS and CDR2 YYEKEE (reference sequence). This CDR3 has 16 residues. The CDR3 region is CASSLDPGPSSYEQYF. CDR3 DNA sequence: TGTGCCAGCAGCTTGGATCCGGGTCCTAGCTCCTACGAGCAGTACTTC.

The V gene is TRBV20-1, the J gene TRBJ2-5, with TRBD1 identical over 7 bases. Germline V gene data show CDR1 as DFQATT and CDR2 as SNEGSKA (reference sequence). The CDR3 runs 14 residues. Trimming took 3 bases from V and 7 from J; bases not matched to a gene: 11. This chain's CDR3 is CSASGAGGIGTQYF. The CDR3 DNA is TGCAGTGCTAGTGGGGCAGGGGGTATTGGGACCCAGTACTTC.

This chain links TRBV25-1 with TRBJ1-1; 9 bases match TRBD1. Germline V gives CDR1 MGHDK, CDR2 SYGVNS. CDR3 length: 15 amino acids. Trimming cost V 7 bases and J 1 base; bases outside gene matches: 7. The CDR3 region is CASIRGGQGNTEAFF. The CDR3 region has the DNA TGTGCCAGCATCCGAGGGGGACAGGGGAACACTGAAGCTTTCTTT.

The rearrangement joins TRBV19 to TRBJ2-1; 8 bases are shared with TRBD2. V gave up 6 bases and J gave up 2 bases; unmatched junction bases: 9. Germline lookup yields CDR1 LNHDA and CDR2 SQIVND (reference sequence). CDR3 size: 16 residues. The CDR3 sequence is CASSPAGTSPYNEQFF. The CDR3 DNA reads TGTGCCAGTAGCCCGGCCGGGACTAGTCCCTACAATGAGCAGTTCTTC. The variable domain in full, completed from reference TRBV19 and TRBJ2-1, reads DGGITQSPKYLFRKEGQNVTLSCEQNLNHDAMYWYRQDPGQGLRLIYYSQIVNDFQKGDIAEGYSVSREKKESFPLTVTSAQKNPTAFYLCASSPAGTSPYNEQFFGPGTRLTVL.

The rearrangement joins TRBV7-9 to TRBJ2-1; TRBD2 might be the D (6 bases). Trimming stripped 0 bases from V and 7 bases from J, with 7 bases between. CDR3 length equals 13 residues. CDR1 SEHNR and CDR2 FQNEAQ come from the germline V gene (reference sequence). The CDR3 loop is CASSLAEGNEQFF. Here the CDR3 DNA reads TGTGCCAGCAGCTTAGCGGAGGGGAATGAGCAGTTCTTC.

CDR3 amino acids: CASGWGQVNTEAFF. The CDR3 DNA reads as TGTGCTAGTGGTTGGGGACAGGTTAACACTGAAGCTTTCTTT. The V call is TRBV12-5, the J call TRBJ1-1; TRBD1 matches at 8 bases. Germline V gene data show CDR1 as LGHNT and CDR2 as FRNRAP. J gave up 2 bases and V 4 bases, and 3 bases lay outside the gene matches. There are 14 residues in the CDR3.

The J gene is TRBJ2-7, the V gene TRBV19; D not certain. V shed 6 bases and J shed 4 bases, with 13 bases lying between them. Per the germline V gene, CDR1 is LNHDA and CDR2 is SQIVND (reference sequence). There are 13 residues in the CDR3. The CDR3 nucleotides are TGTGCCAGTAGCTTAGCAGTGATGTACGAGCAGTACTTC. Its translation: CASSLAVMYEQYF.

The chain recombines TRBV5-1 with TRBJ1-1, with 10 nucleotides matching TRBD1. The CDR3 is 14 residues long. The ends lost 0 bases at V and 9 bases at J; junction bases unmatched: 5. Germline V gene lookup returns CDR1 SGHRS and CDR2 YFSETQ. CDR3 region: CASSLAFDRGQAFF. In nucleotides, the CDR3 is TGCGCCAGCAGCTTGGCGTTCGACAGGGGGCAAGCTTTCTTT.